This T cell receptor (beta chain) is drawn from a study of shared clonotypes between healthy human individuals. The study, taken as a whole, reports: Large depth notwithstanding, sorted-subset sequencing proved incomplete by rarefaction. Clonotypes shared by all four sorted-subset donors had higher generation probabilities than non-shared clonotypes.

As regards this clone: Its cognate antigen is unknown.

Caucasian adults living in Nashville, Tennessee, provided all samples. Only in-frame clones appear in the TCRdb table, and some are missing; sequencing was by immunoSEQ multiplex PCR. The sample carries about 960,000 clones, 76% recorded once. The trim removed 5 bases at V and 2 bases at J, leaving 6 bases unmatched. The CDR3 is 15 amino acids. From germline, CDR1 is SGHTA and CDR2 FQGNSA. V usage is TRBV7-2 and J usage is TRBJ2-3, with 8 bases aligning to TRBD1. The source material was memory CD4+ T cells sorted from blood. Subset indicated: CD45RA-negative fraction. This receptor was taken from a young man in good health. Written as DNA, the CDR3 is TGTGCCAGCAGCCAGCTGGACAGGGCCACAGATACGCAGTATTTT. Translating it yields CASSQLDRATDTQYF.